This T cell receptor (beta chain) was sequenced during a study of shared clonotypes between healthy human individuals. At the level of the study: Researchers drew samples from two women and a few men aged 18 to 49. Every donor yielded three CD4 naive, three CD4 memory, two CD8 naive and one CD8 memory plate.

The authors ran the assay at deep level. Clones were sequenced by immunoSEQ multiplex PCR, and TCRdb holds only the in-frame ones, with some missing. The sample has fewer than 1.4 million clones; 75% to 80% are singletons. Comment on this clone: Its antigen is currently unknown.

Germline assignment: CDR1 SGHRS and CDR2 YFSETQ. The V end lost 5 bases, the J end lost 9 bases, and 27 bases lay between the germline ends. The CDR3 extends over 16 amino acids. Overall study findings and caveats: Generation probabilities of non-shared clonotypes were lower (relative to those shared by all four donors).

Sample: memory CD4+ T cells from PBMCs. Subset reported: CD45RA-negative fraction. The sequence was collected from a man aged 18-30 years in good health. Some clones in this sample may be carry-over from other donors' samples. V is TRBV5-1 and J is TRBJ2-7; tentatively, D is TRBD1 or TRBD2 (6 bases each). The CDR3 is CASSPGMGAGGLRQYF. As DNA, the CDR3 is TGCGCCAGCAGTCCCGGGATGGGGGCCGGGGGTTTACGGCAGTACTTC.